Given below is one T cell receptor (beta chain) in context. This receptor's antigen is unknown. Qualities for individual bases were not recorded, and no much larger clone is one base off. This entry belongs to a study of T cell responses to AZD1222 COVID-19 vaccine (TCRdb year 2021). In the study overall: AZD1222 recipients with second doses at about 4 weeks or about 12 weeks were pooled, because spike-specific TCR depth and breadth did not differ between schedules. A total of under 250 trial participants underwent TCR sequencing, of whom under 220 had received two doses of AZD1222 and around 26 had received two doses of the MenACWY control vaccine. Trial participants were enrolled by age into 18-55, 56-69 and 70-plus year subgroups, with approximately 150, 30 and 60 TCR-sequenced participants respectively.

Compared with germline, V lacks 4 bases and J lacks 6 bases; bases without a gene match: 10. CDR3 length: 16 amino acids, cysteine to phenylalanine. Only the CDR3 portion is preserved as DNA: 48 bases, with reading frame beginning at the first base. The germline V gene (reference sequence) gives CDR1 as SGHKS and CDR2 as YYEKEE. The paper as a whole reports these results and caveats: No day 14 peak-response samples were available, so repertoires were characterized only after the peak T cell response. After two AZD1222 doses, spike-specific TCR breadth and depth were significantly higher than at day 0 and than in MenACWY recipients. Conclusions about previously exposed vaccinees are limited because only six or seven AZD1222 recipients were SARS-CoV-2 seropositive at baseline. Participants were mostly white British and included more females than males, and it was suggested by the authors that clonal diversity may have been underestimated. The 56-69-year group was small, and its depth increase did not reach significance, likely because of low power. Vaccine-associated CD4 TCRs spanned the whole spike protein, with dominant responses in regions 160-218 and 743-854. Epitopes outside the regions mutated in the B.1.351 and B.1.1.7 variants were reportedly recognized by nearly half of the unique spike-specific TCRs.

The CDR3 regions of human TCRbeta chains were subjected to immunosequencing. As for how the authors treated the data: TCRs in the repertoires were compared against a reference library of SARS-CoV-2-specific TCRs that had been generated with the MIRA antigen-specificity platform. Breadth meant the fraction of unique TCRs that were SARS-CoV-2-associated, whereas depth meant the fraction of total T cells that were SARS-CoV-2-associated. Using the MIRA data, each spike-specific TCR was mapped to the spike region that the TCR reacts to and placed in a CD4 or CD8 class. Log10-transformed breadth and depth values were compared by one-way ANOVA with Sidak's multiple comparisons tests. The clones in this table, taken by TCRdb from immuneACCESS, are in-frame only. Not every clone is retained; where verified, under half of the shortfall comes from an unresolved V gene, and the cause of the rest is unknown. V and J calls and clone size are given by that table; D and trimming were obtained from the DNA. Present in this sample are around 58,000 clones, around 84% of which were seen just once. Of the sample, about a tenth falls within the top ten clones.

In the paper's terms, the time point label means: baseline before first vaccination. Vaccinee samples were obtained from the UK trials COV001 and COV002, which included a single-blind randomized controlled phase 2/3 trial of AZD1222 (ChAdOx1 nCoV-19) in healthy adults. For TCRbeta chain sequencing, PBMC samples from trial participants were taken at day 0 and at day 28 after the second dose. This sequence was found in an adult in good health. The input for sequencing was peripheral blood, taken on day 0 of AZD1222 vaccination. The chain joins TRBV5-5 to TRBJ2-1; 10 bases in the middle match TRBD2. CDR3 reads: CASSRLGAGGFNEQFF. The sequence in DNA is TGTGCCAGCAGCCGCCTGGGAGCGGGAGGGTTCAATGAGCAGTTCTTC.